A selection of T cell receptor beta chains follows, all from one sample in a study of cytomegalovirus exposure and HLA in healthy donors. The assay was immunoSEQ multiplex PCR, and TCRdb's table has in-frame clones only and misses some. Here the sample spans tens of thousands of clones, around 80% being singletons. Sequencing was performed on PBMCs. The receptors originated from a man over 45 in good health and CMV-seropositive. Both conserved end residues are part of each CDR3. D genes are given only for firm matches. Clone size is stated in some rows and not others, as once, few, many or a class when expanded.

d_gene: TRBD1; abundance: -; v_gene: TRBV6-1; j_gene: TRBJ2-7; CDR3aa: CASRETHRGGYEQYF; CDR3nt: TGTGCCAGCAGGGAAACACACAGGGGTGGCTACGAGCAGTACTTC
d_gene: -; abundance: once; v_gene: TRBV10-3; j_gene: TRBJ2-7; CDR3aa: CATRAPKGDEQYF; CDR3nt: TGTGCCACCAGAGCACCAAAAGGGGACGAGCAGTACTTC
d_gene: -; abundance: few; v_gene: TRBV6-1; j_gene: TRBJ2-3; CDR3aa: CASSQTDTQYF; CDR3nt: TGTGCCTCCTCTCAGACAGATACGCAGTATTTT
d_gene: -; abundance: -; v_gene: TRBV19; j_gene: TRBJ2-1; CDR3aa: CASRYRGNINEQFF; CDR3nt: TGTGCCAGTCGCTACCGGGGGAATATCAATGAGCAGTTCTTC
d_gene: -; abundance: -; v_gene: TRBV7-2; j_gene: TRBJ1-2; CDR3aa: CASSLAAGAKYGYTF; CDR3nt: TGTGCCAGCAGCTTAGCGGCAGGGGCTAAGTACGGCTACACCTTC
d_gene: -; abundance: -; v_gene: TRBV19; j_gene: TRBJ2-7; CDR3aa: CASSNRLEPGDQYF; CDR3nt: TGTGCCAGTAGTAACAGACTAGAACCAGGAGATCAGTACTTC
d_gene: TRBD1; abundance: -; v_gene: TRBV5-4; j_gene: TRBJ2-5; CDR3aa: CASSSEQGAEGETQYF; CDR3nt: TGTGCCAGCAGCTCCGAACAGGGGGCTGAGGGAGAGACCCAGTACTTC
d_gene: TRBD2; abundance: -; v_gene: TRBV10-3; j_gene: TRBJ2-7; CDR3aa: CAISGGREGNYEQYF; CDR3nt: TGTGCCATCAGTGGGGGGCGGGAGGGGAACTACGAGCAGTACTTC
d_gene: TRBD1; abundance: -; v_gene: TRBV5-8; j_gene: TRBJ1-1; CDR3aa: CASSYLQGAFTEAFF; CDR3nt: TGTGCCAGCAGCTATCTACAGGGGGCGTTCACTGAAGCTTTCTTT
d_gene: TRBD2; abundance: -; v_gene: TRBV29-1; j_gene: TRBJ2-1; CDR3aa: CSVGTSEYNEQFF; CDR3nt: TGCAGCGTCGGGACTAGCGAATACAATGAGCAGTTCTTC
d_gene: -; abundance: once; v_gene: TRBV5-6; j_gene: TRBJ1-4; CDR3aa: CASSKDSEKLFF; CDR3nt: TGTGCCAGCAGCAAAGACAGTGAAAAACTGTTTTTT
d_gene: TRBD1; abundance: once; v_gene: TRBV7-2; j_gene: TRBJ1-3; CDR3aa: CASSLLGTATLVGNTIYF; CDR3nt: TGTGCCAGCAGCTTGCTGGGGACAGCTACCCTCGTTGGAAACACCATATATTTT
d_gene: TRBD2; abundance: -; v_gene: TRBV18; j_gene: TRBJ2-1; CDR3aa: CASSPTSGYNEQFF; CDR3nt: TGTGCCAGCTCACCGACTAGCGGGTACAATGAGCAGTTCTTC
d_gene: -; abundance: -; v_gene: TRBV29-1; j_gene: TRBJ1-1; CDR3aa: CSVETDMNTEAFF; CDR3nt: TGCAGCGTTGAGACAGATATGAACACTGAAGCTTTCTTT
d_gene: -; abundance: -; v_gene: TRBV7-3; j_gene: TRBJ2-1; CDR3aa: CASSLTPAGSYNEQFF; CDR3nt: TGTGCCAGCAGCTTGACACCAGCGGGCTCCTACAATGAGCAGTTCTTC
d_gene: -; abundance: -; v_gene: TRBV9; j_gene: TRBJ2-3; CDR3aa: CASSPLMAGSTDTQYF; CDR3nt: TGTGCCAGCAGCCCCCTAATGGCAGGGAGCACAGATACGCAGTATTTT
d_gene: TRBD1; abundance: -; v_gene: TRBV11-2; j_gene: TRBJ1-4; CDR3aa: CASSPGQGVGKLFF; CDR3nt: TGTGCCAGCAGCCCGGGACAGGGGGTTGGAAAACTGTTTTTT
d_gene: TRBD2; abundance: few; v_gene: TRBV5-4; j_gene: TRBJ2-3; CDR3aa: CASRALAGGSDTQYF; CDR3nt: TGTGCCAGCAGGGCTCTAGCGGGAGGCTCAGATACGCAGTATTTT
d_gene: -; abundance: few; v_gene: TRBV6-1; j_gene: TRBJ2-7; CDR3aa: CASSVQTGAGPYEQYF; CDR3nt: TGTGCCAGCAGTGTCCAGACTGGGGCGGGACCCTACGAGCAGTACTTC
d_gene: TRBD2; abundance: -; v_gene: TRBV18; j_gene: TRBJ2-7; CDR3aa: CASSHPGLAGDYEQYF; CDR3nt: TGTGCCAGCTCACACCCGGGACTAGCGGGAGATTACGAGCAGTACTTC
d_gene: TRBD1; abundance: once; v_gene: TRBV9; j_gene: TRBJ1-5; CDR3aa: CASSVGLRGLNQPQHF; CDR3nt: TGTGCCAGCAGCGTAGGCCTCAGGGGGCTTAATCAGCCCCAGCATTTT
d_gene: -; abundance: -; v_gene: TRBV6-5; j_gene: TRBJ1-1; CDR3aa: CASRRHGSNTEAFF; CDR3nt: TGTGCCAGCAGAAGACATGGTTCGAACACTGAAGCTTTCTTT